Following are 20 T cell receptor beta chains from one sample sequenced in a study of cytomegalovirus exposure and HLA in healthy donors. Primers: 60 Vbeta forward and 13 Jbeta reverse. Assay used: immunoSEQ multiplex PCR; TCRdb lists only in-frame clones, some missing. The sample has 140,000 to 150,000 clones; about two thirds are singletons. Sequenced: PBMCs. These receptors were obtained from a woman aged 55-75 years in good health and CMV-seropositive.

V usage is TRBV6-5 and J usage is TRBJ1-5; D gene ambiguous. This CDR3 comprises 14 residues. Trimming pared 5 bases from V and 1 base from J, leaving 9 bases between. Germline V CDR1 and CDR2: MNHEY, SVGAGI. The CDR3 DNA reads TGTGCCAGCAGTAAACAAATCAGCAATCAGCCCCAGCATTTT. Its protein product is CASSKQISNQPQHF.

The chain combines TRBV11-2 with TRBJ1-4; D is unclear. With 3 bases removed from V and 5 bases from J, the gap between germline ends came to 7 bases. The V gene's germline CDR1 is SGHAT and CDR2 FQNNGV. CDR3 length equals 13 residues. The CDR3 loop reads CASSFYSNEKLFF. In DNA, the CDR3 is TGTGCCAGCAGCTTCTATAGCAATGAAAAACTGTTTTTT.

The CDR3 loop reads CATSRDQGAGTEAFF. CDR3 DNA sequence: TGTGCCACCAGCAGAGATCAGGGGGCCGGCACTGAAGCTTTCTTT. J is TRBJ1-1 and V is TRBV15; 8 positions agree with TRBD1. There are 15 residues in the CDR3. The germline CDR1 and CDR2 sequences are LNHNV and YYDKDF (reference sequence). With V trimmed by 0 bases and J by 4 bases, 4 bases remained unmatched.

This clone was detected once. Here the CDR3 reads CSAHSGSGIQYF. The DNA for the CDR3 is TGCAGCGCCCATAGCGGGAGTGGCATTCAGTACTTC. This rearrangement joins TRBV29-1 to TRBJ2-4; 9 bases are a match to TRBD2. There are 12 residues in the CDR3. V was pared by 7 bases and J by 9 bases, with 7 bases of the junction left unmatched. Germline-derived CDR1 and CDR2 are SQVTM and ANQGSEA.

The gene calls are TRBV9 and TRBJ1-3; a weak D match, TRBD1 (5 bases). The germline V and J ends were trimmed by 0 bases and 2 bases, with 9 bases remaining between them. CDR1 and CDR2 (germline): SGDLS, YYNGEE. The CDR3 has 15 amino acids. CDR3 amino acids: CASSVGLQAGNTIYF. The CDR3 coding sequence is TGTGCCAGCAGCGTAGGGTTACAGGCTGGAAACACCATATATTTT.

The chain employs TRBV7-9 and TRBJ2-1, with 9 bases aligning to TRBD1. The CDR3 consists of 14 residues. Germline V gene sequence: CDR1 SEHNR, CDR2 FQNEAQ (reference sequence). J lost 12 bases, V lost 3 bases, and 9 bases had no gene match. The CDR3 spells CASSFQRDRAPQFF. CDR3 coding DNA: TGTGCCAGCAGCTTCCAGCGGGACAGGGCACCGCAGTTCTTC.

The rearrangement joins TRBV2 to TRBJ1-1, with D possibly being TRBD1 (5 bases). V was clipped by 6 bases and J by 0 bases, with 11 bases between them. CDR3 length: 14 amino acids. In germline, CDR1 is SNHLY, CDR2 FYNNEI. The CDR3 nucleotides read TGTGCCAGCAGGGGGCGAGTCATGAACACTGAAGCTTTCTTT. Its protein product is CASRGRVMNTEAFF.

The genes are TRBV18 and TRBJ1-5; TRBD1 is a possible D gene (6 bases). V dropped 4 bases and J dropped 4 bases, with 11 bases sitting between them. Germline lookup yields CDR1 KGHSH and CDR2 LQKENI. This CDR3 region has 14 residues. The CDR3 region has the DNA TGTGCCAGCTCACTTTTGGACAGAAATCAGCCCCAGCATTTT. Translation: CASSLLDRNQPQHF.

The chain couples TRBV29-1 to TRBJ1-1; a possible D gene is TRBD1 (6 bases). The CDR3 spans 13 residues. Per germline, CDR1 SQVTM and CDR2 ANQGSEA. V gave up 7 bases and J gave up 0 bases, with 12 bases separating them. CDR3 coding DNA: TGCAGCGCCAACAGGGTTATGAACACTGAAGCTTTCTTT. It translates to CSANRVMNTEAFF.

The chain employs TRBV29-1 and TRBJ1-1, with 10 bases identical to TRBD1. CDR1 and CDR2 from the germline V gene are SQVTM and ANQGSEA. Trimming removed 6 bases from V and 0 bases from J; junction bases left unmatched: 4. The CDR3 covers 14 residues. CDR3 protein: CSVATGGMNTEAFF. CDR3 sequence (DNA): TGCAGCGTCGCGACAGGGGGCATGAACACTGAAGCTTTCTTT.

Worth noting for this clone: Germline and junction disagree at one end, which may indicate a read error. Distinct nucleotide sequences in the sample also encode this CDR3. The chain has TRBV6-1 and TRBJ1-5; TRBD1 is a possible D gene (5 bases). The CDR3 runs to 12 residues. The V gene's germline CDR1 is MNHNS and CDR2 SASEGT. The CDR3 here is CASSVTGEPQHF. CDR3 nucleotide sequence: TGCGCCAGCAGCGTCACAGGAGAGCCCCAGCATTTT.

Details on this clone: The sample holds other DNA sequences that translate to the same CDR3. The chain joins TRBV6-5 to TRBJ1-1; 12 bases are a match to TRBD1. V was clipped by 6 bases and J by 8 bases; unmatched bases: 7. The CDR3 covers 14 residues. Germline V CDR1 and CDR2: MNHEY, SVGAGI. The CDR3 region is CASSYGTGGGEAFF. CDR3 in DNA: TGTGCCAGCAGCTACGGGACAGGGGGCGGCGAAGCTTTCTTT.

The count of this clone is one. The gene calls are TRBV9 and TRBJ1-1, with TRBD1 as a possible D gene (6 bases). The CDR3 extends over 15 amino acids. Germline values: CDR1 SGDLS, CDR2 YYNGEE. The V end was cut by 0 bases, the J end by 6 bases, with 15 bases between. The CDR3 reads CASSVGTETRAEAFF. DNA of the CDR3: TGTGCCAGCAGCGTAGGGACAGAAACTAGGGCTGAAGCTTTCTTT.

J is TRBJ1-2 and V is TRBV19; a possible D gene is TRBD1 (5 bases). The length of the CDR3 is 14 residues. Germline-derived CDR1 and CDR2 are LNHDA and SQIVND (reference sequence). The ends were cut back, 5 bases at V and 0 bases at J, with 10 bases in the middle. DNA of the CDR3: TGTGCCAGTAGTGACGGGGGAGCTAACTATGGCTACACCTTC. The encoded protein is CASSDGGANYGYTF.

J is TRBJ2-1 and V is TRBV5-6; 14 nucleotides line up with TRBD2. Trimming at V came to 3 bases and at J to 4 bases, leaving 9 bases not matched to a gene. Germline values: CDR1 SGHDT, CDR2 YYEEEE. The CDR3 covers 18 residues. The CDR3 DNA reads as TGTGCCAGCAGCTCCTCGGGACTAGCGGGAGTTCGGTACAATGAGCAGTTCTTC. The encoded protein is CASSSSGLAGVRYNEQFF.

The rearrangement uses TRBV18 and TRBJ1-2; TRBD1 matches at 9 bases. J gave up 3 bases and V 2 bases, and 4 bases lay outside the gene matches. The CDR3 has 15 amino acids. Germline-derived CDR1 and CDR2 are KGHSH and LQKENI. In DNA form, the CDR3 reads TGTGCCAGCTCACCAGGGGGACAGGGCCACTATGGCTACACCTTC. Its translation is CASSPGGQGHYGYTF.

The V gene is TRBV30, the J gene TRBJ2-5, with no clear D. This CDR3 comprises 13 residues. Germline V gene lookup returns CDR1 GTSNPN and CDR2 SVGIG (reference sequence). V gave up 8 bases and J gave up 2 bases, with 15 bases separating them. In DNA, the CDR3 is TGTGCCCACGCAGCCCGACTGCAAGAGACCCAGTACTTC. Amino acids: CAHAARLQETQYF.

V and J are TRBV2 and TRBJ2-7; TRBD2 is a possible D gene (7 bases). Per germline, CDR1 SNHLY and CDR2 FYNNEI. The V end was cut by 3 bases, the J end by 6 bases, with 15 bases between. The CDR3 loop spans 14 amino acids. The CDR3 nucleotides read TGTGCCAGCAGTGACCATAGGGGGGAGGGCGAGCAGTACTTC. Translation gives CASSDHRGEGEQYF. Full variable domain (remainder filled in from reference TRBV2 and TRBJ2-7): EPEVTQTPSHQVTQMGQEVILRCVPISNHLYFYWYRQILGQKVEFLVSFYNNEISEKSEIFDDQFSVERPDGSNFTLKIRSTKLEDSAMYFCASSDHRGEGEQYFGPGTRLTVT.

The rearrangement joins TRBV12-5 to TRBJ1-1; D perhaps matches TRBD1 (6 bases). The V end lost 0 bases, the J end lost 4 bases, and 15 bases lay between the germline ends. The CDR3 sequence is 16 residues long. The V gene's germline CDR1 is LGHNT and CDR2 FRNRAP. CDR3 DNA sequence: TGTGCTAGTGGTTTGGTGTCAGGGGTCCAGGGCACTGAAGCTTTCTTT. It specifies CASGLVSGVQGTEAFF.

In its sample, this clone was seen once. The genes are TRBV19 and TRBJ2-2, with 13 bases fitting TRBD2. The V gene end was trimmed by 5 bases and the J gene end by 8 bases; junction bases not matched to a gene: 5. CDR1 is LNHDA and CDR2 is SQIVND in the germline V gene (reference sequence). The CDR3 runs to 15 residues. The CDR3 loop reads CASSQGLAGRGELFF. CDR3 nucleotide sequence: TGTGCCAGTAGTCAGGGACTAGCGGGACGTGGGGAGCTGTTTTTT.